The 23 T cell receptor beta chains below all came from one sample that was sequenced in a study of T cells in localized non-small cell lung cancer. Measured with immunoSEQ multiplex PCR; TCRdb has only the in-frame clones, and not every one. The sample holds 9,000 to 13,000 clones, more than 75% seen once. This specimen consisted of peripheral blood, obtained before any cancer treatment. The receptor source for this set is a male donor older than 55 with stage III lung adenocarcinoma.

The rearrangement links TRBV6-1 to TRBJ2-3, with unresolved D. V lost 4 bases and J 4 bases, leaving 6 bases between the germline ends. The CDR3 has 12 residues. Germline V gene sequence: CDR1 MNHNS, CDR2 SASEGT. CDR3: CASSASADTQYF. The CDR3 DNA is TGTGCCAGCAGTGCCTCAGCAGATACGCAGTATTTT.

V gene TRBV11-3 combines with J gene TRBJ2-7, with 8 bases identical to TRBD1. The CDR3 spans 16 residues. The V gene's germline CDR1 is SGHNT and CDR2 YENEEA. The J segment lost 3 bases and the V segment lost 2 bases, leaving 9 bases of the junction unmatched. CDR3 sequence reads: CASSLRVRGRFYEQYF. As DNA, the CDR3 is TGTGCCAGCAGCTTACGGGTCAGGGGGCGGTTCTACGAGCAGTACTTC.

The chain employs TRBV6-4 and TRBJ2-3; 8 bases fit TRBD2. Germline lookup yields CDR1 MRHNA and CDR2 SNTAGT. Trimming took 5 bases from V and 1 from J; bases not matched to a gene: 8. The CDR3 has 16 amino acids. The CDR3 region has the DNA TGTGCCAGCAGTCTCGTGGGAGCGGGGGGCACAGATACGCAGTATTTT. Its translation is CASSLVGAGGTDTQYF.

The chain links TRBV5-4 to TRBJ2-5; a possible D gene is TRBD2 (5 bases). The CDR3 consists of 13 residues. The V end was cut by 4 bases, the J end by 9 bases, with 16 bases between. Germline V lookup: CDR1 SGHNT, CDR2 YYREEE (reference sequence). Here the CDR3 DNA reads TGTGCCAGCAGCCTGGACTGGGGAATGGCCCAGTACTTC. As protein: CASSLDWGMAQYF.

The CDR3 DNA reads TGTGCCAGCAGTACCCTCTCCTACGAGCAGTACTTC. Residues: CASSTLSYEQYF. The rearrangement joins TRBV28 to TRBJ2-7; D gene unclear. V was clipped by 5 bases and J by 0 bases, with 5 bases between them. The CDR3 sequence is 12 residues long. Germline V gene sequence: CDR1 MDHEN, CDR2 SYDVKM.

V is TRBV9 and J is TRBJ2-7, with D perhaps matching TRBD1 (5 bases). The CDR3 is 15 residues long. Trimming removed 0 bases from V and 2 bases from J, with 12 bases in between. Germline assignment: CDR1 SGDLS and CDR2 YYNGEE. The CDR3 DNA reads as TGTGCCAGCAGCGTAGAGGCTACAGGAACCTACGAGCAGTACTTC. As protein: CASSVEATGTYEQYF. The complete variable domain, with remaining parts taken from reference TRBV9 and TRBJ2-7, reads DSGVTQTPKHLITATGQRVTLRCSPRSGDLSVYWYQQSLDQGLQFLIQYYNGEERAKGNILERFSAQQFPDLHSELNLSSLELGDSALYFCASSVEATGTYEQYFGPGTRLTVT.

This chain uses TRBV7-2 with TRBJ2-5; D is undetermined. Germline values: CDR1 SGHTA, CDR2 FQGNSA. V was trimmed by 4 bases and J by 5 bases, leaving 5 bases between them. CDR3 length: 11 residues. CDR3: CASSSFETQYF. In DNA form, the CDR3 reads TGTGCCAGCAGCTCCTTCGAGACCCAGTACTTC.

V and J are TRBV19 and TRBJ2-2; 7 bases fit TRBD1. The CDR3 sequence is 15 residues long. Germline V gene sequence: CDR1 LNHDA, CDR2 SQIVND (reference sequence). The ends lost 4 bases at V and 1 base at J; junction bases unmatched: 3. The CDR3 reads CASSTDRLNTGELFF. CDR3 nucleotide sequence: TGTGCCAGTAGTACGGACAGGCTGAACACCGGGGAGCTGTTTTTT.

The chain recombines TRBV20-1 with TRBJ2-3, with D unclear. Trimming removed 1 base at V and 5 bases at J, with 4 bases between. Germline V gene sequence: CDR1 DFQATT, CDR2 SNEGSKA (reference sequence). The CDR3 contains 11 residues. The CDR3 spells CSARVGDTQYF. DNA of the CDR3: TGCAGTGCTAGAGTCGGAGATACGCAGTATTTT.

This chain joins TRBV7-9 and TRBJ2-7; D is uncertain. The CDR3 spans 11 residues. Trimming took off 5 bases at V and 3 bases at J, with 5 bases between the two ends. Per germline, CDR1 SEHNR and CDR2 FQNEAQ (reference sequence). DNA of the CDR3: TGTGCCAGCAGCCCAAGCTACGAGCAGTACTTC. As protein: CASSPSYEQYF.

The chain combines TRBV6-5 with TRBJ2-3; D not resolved. The ends were cut back, 6 bases at V and 6 bases at J, with 19 bases in the middle. This CDR3 has 15 residues. Germline CDR1 reads MNHEY; CDR2 reads SVGAGI. The CDR3 protein is CASRPPGAKRDTQYF. CDR3 sequence (DNA): TGTGCCAGCAGGCCCCCAGGCGCAAAGAGGGATACGCAGTATTTT.

This clone appeared a few times. V and J are TRBV27 and TRBJ2-7; no clear D gene. Trimming shortened V by 3 bases and J by 4 bases, and 13 bases separated the two germline ends. CDR1 is MNHEY, CDR2 SMNVEV, per germline (reference sequence). The CDR3 totals 14 residues. The CDR3 sequence: CASSLKVTPYEQYF. In nucleotides, the CDR3 is TGTGCCAGCAGTTTGAAGGTCACCCCTTACGAGCAGTACTTC.

This clone was observed a few times. CDR3 protein: CASGPRTDTQYF. The CDR3 DNA is TGTGCCAGTGGGCCTCGCACAGATACGCAGTATTTT. V gene TRBV19 combines with J gene TRBJ2-3; no reliable D call. Trimming took 8 bases from V and 1 from J, leaving 7 bases between them. This CDR3 has 12 amino acids. In germline, CDR1 is LNHDA, CDR2 SQIVND (reference sequence).

The gene calls are TRBV6-5 and TRBJ1-1, with D possibly being TRBD1 (5 bases). Per the germline V gene, CDR1 is MNHEY and CDR2 is SVGAGI. The V end lost 0 bases, the J end lost 5 bases, and 10 bases lay between the germline ends. This CDR3 region has 14 residues. In nucleotides, the CDR3 is TGTGCCAGCAGTTACTCGATCCGGGGGACTGAAGCTTTCTTT. Translation gives CASSYSIRGTEAFF.

The rearrangement joins TRBV27 to TRBJ1-1; D is unclear. Germline V gene sequence: CDR1 MNHEY, CDR2 SMNVEV (reference sequence). V dropped 0 bases and J dropped 0 bases, with 8 bases sitting between them. The CDR3 length is 15 residues. The CDR3 DNA is TGTGCCAGCAGTTTATCGCGGACGGTGAACACTGAAGCTTTCTTT. It codes for CASSLSRTVNTEAFF.

This clone was recorded once. The genes are TRBV19 and TRBJ2-7, with TRBD1 matching 9 bases. V trimming: 1 base; J trimming: 3 bases; junction bases outside the gene matches: 7. Germline assignment: CDR1 LNHDA and CDR2 SQIVND (reference sequence). The CDR3 is 16 amino acids. The CDR3 here is CASSIGRDRGIYEQYF. CDR3 DNA sequence: TGTGCCAGTAGTATAGGCCGAGACAGGGGGATCTACGAGCAGTACTTC. Full variable domain (rest looked up from reference TRBV19 and TRBJ2-7): DGGITQSPKYLFRKEGQNVTLSCEQNLNHDAMYWYRQDPGQGLRLIYYSQIVNDFQKGDIAEGYSVSREKKESFPLTVTSAQKNPTAFYLCASSIGRDRGIYEQYFGPGTRLTVT.

The rearrangement joins TRBV4-3 to TRBJ2-2; D possibly matches TRBD1 or TRBD2 (6 bases each). Germline lookup yields CDR1 LGHNA and CDR2 YSLEER. The V and J ends lost 3 bases and 5 bases respectively, with 22 bases between them. The CDR3 has 18 residues. The DNA of the CDR3 is TGCGCCAGCAGCCAGTTCCTTTCCCGCGGGGACATTACCGGGGAGCTGTTTTTT. Its protein is CASSQFLSRGDITGELFF.

This clone came up a few times. CDR3 amino acids: CAIKDSGGPYEQYF. The CDR3 DNA follows: TGTGCCATCAAAGATAGCGGGGGGCCCTACGAGCAGTACTTC. The V gene is TRBV6-1, the J gene TRBJ2-7, with 10 bases identical to TRBD2. CDR1 and CDR2 (germline): MNHNS, SASEGT. V lost 10 bases to trimming and J lost 2 bases; unmatched junction nucleotides: 8. The CDR3 runs 14 residues.

The rearrangement links TRBV2 to TRBJ2-1, with TRBD2 matching over 8 bases. The length of the CDR3 is 16 residues. Germline V CDR1 and CDR2: SNHLY, FYNNEI. J gave up 4 bases and V 4 bases, and 9 bases lay outside the gene matches. CDR3 residues: CASSGTSGNRYNEQFF. The CDR3 nucleotides read TGTGCCAGCAGTGGTACTAGCGGCAACAGGTACAATGAGCAGTTCTTC.

The V call is TRBV9, the J call TRBJ1-1; D possibly corresponds to TRBD1 (5 bases). V was clipped by 4 bases and J by 1 base, with 8 bases between them. This CDR3 region has 13 residues. Germline CDR1 reads SGDLS; CDR2 reads YYNGEE. The CDR3 spells CASSLDTNTEAFF. The CDR3 DNA reads TGTGCCAGCAGCCTGGACACGAACACTGAAGCTTTCTTT.

This clone was counted a few times. The chain has TRBV19 and TRBJ1-5, with D perhaps TRBD1 (6 bases). In germline, CDR1 is LNHDA, CDR2 SQIVND (reference sequence). V was clipped by 3 bases and J by 5 bases, with 14 bases between them. This CDR3 comprises 15 residues. This CDR3 reads CASSMQGMRDQPQHF. CDR3 nucleotides: TGTGCCAGTAGTATGCAGGGGATGAGGGATCAGCCCCAGCATTTT.

V gene TRBV27 combines with J gene TRBJ2-7; TRBD1 aligns across 8 bases. The V gene's germline CDR1 is MNHEY and CDR2 SMNVEV (reference sequence). The V and J ends lost 3 bases and 6 bases, in that order; junction bases with no gene match: 7. The CDR3 sequence is 14 residues long. The CDR3, as DNA: TGTGCCAGCAGTTTCAACAGGGGGTCCGCCGAGCAGTACTTC. Protein: CASSFNRGSAEQYF.

This clone is a singleton in its sample. The gene calls are TRBV7-9 and TRBJ2-7; no clear D. V was pared by 4 bases and J by 3 bases, with 13 bases between. The germline V gene has CDR1 SEHNR and CDR2 FQNEAQ (reference sequence). The CDR3 is 14 residues long. CDR3 residues: CASSSSSPFYEQYF. In DNA, the CDR3 is TGTGCCAGCAGCTCGAGCTCCCCCTTCTACGAGCAGTACTTC. Filled out from reference TRBV7-9 and TRBJ2-7, the complete variable domain reads DTGVSQNPRHKITKRGQNVTFRCDPISEHNRLYWYRQTLGQGPEFLTYFQNEAQLEKSRLLSDRFSAERPKGSFSTLEIQRTEQGDSAMYLCASSSSSPFYEQYFGPGTRLTVT.